This T cell receptor (beta chain) was profiled in a study of blood T cell repertoires in COVID-19. Background on the study: Sites in the United States, Italy and Spain provided acute and convalescent COVID-19 samples.

Trimming shortened V by 0 bases and J by 1 base, and 9 bases separated the two germline ends. The CDR3 loop spans 15 amino acids. Germline V gene sequence: CDR1 SGHTA, CDR2 FQGTGA. TCRdb's copy holds only in-frame clones and misses some; the assay was immunoSEQ multiplex PCR. The sample records approximately 30,000 clones, more than 65% being singletons. The TCR was taken from a man in his fifties with active or convalescent COVID-19. Specimen: peripheral blood. V gene TRBV7-3 combines with J gene TRBJ1-1, with D tentatively TRBD1 (5 bases). For the CDR3, the DNA is TGTGCCAGCAGCTTAACGCCGGGGGGGAACACTGAAGCTTTCTTT. Translation: CASSLTPGGNTEAFF.